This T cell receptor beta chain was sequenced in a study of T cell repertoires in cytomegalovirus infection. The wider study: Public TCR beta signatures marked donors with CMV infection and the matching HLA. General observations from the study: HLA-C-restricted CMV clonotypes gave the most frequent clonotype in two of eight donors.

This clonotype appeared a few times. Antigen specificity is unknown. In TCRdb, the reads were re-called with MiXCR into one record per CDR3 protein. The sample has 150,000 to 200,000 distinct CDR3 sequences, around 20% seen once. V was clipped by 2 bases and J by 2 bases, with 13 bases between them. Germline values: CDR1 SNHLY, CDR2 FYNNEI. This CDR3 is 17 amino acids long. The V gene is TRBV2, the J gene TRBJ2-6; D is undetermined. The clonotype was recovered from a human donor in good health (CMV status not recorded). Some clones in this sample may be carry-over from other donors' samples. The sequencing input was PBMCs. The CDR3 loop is CASSERATLAGANVLTF. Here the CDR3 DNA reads TGTGCCAGCAGTGAAAGGGCAACACTCGCTGGGGCCAACGTCCTGACTTTC.